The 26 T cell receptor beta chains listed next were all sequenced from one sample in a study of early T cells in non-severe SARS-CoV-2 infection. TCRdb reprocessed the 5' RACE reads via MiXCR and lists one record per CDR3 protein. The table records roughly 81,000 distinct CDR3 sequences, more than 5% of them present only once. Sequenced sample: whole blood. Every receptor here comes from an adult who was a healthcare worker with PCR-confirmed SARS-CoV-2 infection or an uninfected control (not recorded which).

The CDR3 sequence is CSVDLGPAYAFF. As DNA, the CDR3 is TGCAGCGTTGATCTTGGGCCCGCGTACGCTTTCTTT. The V and J genes are TRBV29-1 and TRBJ1-1; D is unresolved. From germline, CDR1 is SQVTM and CDR2 ANQGSEA. Trimming removed 3 bases at V and 11 bases at J, with 16 bases between. CDR3 length: 12 residues.

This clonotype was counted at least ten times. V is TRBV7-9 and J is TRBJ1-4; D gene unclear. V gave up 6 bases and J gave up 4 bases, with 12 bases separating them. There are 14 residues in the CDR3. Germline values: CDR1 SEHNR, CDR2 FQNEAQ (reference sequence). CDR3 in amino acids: CASSRPGDNEKLFF. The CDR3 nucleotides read TGTGCCAGCAGTAGACCGGGAGATAATGAAAAACTGTTTTTT.

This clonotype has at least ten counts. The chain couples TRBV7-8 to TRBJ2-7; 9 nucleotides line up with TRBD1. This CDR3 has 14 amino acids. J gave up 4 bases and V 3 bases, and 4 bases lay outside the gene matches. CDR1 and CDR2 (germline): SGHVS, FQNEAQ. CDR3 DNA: TGTGCCAGCAGCTTCGGGACAGGGAGATACGAGCAGTACTTC. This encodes CASSFGTGRYEQYF.

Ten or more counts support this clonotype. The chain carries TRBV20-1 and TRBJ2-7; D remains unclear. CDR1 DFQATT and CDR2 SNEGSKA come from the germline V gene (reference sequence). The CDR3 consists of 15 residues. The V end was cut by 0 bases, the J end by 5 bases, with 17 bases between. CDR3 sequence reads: CSARENLSGRNEQYF. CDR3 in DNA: TGCAGTGCTAGAGAGAATTTGTCCGGAAGGAACGAGCAGTACTTC.

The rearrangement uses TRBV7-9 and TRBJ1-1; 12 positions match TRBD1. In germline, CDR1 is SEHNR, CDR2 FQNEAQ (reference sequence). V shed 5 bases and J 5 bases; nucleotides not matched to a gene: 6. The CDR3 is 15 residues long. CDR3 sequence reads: CASSHGTGGRTEAFF. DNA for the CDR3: TGTGCCAGCAGCCACGGGACAGGGGGCCGGACTGAAGCTTTCTTT.

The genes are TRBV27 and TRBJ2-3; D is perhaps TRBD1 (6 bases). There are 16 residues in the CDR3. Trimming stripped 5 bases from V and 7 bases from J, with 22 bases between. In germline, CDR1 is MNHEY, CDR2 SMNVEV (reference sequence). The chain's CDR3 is CASSQNTGKRKHTQYF. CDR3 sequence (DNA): TGTGCCAGCAGTCAGAACACAGGGAAAAGGAAGCATACGCAGTATTTT.

In DNA form, the CDR3 reads TGTGCCATCAGTATGGGACAGGGTGTTACTGAAGCTTTCTTT. It specifies CAISMGQGVTEAFF. This chain connects TRBV10-3 to TRBJ1-1; 9 bases agree with TRBD1. Germline V gene data show CDR1 as ENHRY and CDR2 as SYGVKD. V lost 5 bases to trimming and J lost 5 bases; unmatched junction nucleotides: 6. The CDR3 is 14 amino acids.

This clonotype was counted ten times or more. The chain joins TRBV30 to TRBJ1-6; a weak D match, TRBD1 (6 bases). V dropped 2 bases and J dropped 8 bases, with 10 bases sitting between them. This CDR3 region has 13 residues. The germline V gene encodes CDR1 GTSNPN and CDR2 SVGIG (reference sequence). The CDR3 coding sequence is TGTGCCTGGAGTAGGGGGGGGTATTCACCCCTCCACTTT. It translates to CAWSRGGYSPLHF.

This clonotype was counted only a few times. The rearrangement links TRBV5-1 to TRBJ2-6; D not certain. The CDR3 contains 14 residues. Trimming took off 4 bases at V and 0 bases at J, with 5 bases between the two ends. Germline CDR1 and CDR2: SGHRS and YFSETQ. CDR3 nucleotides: TGCGCCAGCAGCATCTTCTCTGGGGCCAACGTCCTGACTTTC. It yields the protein CASSIFSGANVLTF.

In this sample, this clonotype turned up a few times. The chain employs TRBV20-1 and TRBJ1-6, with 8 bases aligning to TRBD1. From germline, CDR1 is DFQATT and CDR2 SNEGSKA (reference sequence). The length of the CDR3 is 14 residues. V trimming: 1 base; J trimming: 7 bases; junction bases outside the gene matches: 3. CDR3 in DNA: TGCAGTGCTAGAGGACAGGGGAGGAATTCACCCCTCCACTTT. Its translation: CSARGQGRNSPLHF.

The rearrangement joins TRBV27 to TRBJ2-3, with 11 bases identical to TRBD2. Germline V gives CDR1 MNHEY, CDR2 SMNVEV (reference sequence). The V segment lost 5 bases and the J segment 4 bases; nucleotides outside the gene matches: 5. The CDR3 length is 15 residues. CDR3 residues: CASSVTSGVSDTQYF. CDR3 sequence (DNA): TGTGCCAGCAGTGTGACTAGCGGGGTTTCAGATACGCAGTATTTT.

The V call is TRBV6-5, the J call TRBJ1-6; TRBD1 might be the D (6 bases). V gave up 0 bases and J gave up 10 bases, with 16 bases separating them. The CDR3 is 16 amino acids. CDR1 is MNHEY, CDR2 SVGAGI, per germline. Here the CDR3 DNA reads TGTGCCAGCAGTTACTCGAATAACAGGGCAAGCTCACCCCTCCACTTT. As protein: CASSYSNNRASSPLHF.

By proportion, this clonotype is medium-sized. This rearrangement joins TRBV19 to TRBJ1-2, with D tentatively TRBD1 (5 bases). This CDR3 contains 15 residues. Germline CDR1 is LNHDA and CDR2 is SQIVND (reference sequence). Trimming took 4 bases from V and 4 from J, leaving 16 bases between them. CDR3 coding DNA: TGTGCCAGTAGTACCCCCCAGGGAAGAGGCTATGGCTACACCTTC. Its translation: CASSTPQGRGYGYTF. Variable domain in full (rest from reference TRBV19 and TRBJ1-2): DGGITQSPKYLFRKEGQNVTLSCEQNLNHDAMYWYRQDPGQGLRLIYYSQIVNDFQKGDIAEGYSVSREKKESFPLTVTSAQKNPTAFYLCASSTPQGRGYGYTFGSGTRLTVV.

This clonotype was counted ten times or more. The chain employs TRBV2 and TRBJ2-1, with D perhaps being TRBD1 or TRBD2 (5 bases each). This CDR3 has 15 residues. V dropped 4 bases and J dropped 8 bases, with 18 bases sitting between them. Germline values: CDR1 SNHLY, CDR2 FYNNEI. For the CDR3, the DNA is TGTGCCAGCAGTGCGGTTGGGGAAGTGGGGGATGAGCAGTTCTTC. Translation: CASSAVGEVGDEQFF. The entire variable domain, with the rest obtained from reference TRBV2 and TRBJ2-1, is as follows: EPEVTQTPSHQVTQMGQEVILRCVPISNHLYFYWYRQILGQKVEFLVSFYNNEISEKSEIFDDQFSVERPDGSNFTLKIRSTKLEDSAMYFCASSAVGEVGDEQFFGPGTRLTVL.

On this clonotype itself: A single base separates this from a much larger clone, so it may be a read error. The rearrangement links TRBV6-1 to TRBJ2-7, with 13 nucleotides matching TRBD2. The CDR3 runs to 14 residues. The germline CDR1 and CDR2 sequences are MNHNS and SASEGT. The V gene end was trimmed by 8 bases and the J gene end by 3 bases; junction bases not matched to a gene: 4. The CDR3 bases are TGTGCCAGCGGTTGGACTAGCGGGGGCTACGAGCAGTACTTC. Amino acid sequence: CASGWTSGGYEQYF.

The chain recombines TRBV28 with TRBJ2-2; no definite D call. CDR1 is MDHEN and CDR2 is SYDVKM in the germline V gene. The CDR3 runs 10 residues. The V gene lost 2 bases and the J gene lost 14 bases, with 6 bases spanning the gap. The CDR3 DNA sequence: TGTGCCAGCAGTTTAAGTCGTCTGTTTTTT. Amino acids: CASSLSRLFF.

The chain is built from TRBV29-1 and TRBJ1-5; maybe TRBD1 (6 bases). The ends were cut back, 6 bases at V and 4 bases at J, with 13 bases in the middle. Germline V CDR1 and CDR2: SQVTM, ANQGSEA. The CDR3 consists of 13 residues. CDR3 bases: TGCAGCGTACGTATTCAGGGGAATCAGCCCCAGCATTTT. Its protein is CSVRIQGNQPQHF.

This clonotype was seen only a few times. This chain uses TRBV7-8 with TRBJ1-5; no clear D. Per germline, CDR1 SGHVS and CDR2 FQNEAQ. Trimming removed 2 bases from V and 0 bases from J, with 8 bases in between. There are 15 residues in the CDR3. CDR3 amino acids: CASSLFRDSNQPQHF. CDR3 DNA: TGTGCCAGCAGCTTATTCAGAGATAGCAATCAGCCCCAGCATTTT.

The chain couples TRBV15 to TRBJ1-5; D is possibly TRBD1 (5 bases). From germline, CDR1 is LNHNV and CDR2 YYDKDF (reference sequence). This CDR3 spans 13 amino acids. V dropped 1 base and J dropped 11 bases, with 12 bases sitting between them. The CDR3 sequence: CATSRGDFPAQHF. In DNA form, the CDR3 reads TGTGCCACCAGCAGAGGGGACTTTCCCGCCCAGCATTTT.

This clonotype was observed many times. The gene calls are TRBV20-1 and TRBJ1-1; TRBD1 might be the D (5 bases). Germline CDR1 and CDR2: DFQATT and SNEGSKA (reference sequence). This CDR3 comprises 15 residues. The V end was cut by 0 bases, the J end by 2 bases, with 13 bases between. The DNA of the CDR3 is TGCAGTGCTAGAGATAATATGGGGGGAAACACTGAAGCTTTCTTT. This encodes CSARDNMGGNTEAFF.

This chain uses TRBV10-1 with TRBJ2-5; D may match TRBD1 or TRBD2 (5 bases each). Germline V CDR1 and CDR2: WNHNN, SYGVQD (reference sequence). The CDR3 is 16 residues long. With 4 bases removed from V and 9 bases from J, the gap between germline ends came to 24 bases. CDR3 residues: CASSGSGTAAPGAQYF. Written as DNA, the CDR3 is TGCGCCAGCAGTGGATCCGGGACGGCGGCGCCCGGGGCCCAGTACTTC.

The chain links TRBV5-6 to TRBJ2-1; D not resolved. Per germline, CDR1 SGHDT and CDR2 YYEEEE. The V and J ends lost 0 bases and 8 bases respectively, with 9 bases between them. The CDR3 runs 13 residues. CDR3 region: CASSLEMGYEQFF. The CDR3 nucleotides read TGTGCCAGCAGCTTGGAAATGGGGTATGAGCAGTTCTTC.

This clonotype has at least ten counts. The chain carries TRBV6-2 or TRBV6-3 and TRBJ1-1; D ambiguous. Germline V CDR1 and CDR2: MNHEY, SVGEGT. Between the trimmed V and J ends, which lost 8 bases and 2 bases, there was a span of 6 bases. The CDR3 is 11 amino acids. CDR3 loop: CASYFNTEAFF. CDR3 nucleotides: TGTGCCAGCTATTTCAACACTGAAGCTTTCTTT.

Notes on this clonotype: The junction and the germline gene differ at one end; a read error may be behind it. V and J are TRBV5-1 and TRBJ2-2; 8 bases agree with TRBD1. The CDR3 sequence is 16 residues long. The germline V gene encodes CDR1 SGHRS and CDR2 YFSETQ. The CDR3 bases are TGCACCAGCAGCTGGCCGACAGGGGCAAACACCGGGGAGCTGTTTTTT. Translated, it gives CTSSWPTGANTGELFF.

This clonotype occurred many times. CDR3 protein: CSVLPGNLQETQYF. The CDR3, as DNA: TGCAGCGTTCTCCCGGGAAACCTACAAGAGACCCAGTACTTC. The chain couples TRBV29-1 to TRBJ2-5; D possibly corresponds to TRBD2 (5 bases). The CDR3 length is 14 residues. V dropped 5 bases and J dropped 2 bases, with 15 bases sitting between them. CDR1 SQVTM and CDR2 ANQGSEA come from the germline V gene. Together with reference TRBV29-1 and TRBJ2-5, the CDR3 gives the full variable domain: SAVISQKPSRDICQRGTSLTIQCQVDSQVTMMFWYRQQPGQSLTLIATANQGSEATYESGFVIDKFPISRPNLTFSTLTVSNMSPEDSSIYLCSVLPGNLQETQYFGPGTRLLVL.

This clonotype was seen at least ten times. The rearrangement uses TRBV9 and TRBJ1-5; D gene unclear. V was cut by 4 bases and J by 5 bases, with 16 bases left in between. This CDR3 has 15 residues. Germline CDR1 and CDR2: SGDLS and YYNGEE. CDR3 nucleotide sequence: TGTGCCAGCAGCCCCCATTACGGGCTCTATCAGCCCCAGCATTTT. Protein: CASSPHYGLYQPQHF.